This is a list of T cell receptor beta chains from one sample in a study of blood T cell repertoires in COVID-19. The protocol was immunoSEQ multiplex PCR, while the TCRdb copy is restricted to in-frame clones and leaves out a portion. The sample holds about 130,000 clones, about 80% seen once. Sequenced sample: peripheral blood. These receptor sequences come from a woman in her forties or fifties with acute or convalescent COVID-19. CDR3s include the opening cysteine and the closing phenylalanine or tryptophan. D genes are given only for firm matches. Expanded clones are given a class, and other clones once, few, many or no size at all.

v_call	j_call	clone_size	d_call	cdr3_aa	cdr3_nt
TRBV5-8	TRBJ2-1	once	.	CASSYVQAGNEQFF	TGTGCCAGCAGCTATGTCCAGGCTGGGAATGAGCAGTTCTTC
TRBV10-1	TRBJ2-7	.	.	CASSDPAGEQYF	TGCGCCAGCAGTGACCCGGCGGGCGAGCAGTACTTC
TRBV7-6	TRBJ2-7	.	TRBD2	CASRRLAGDEQYF	TGTGCCAGCAGGAGACTAGCGGGGGACGAGCAGTACTTC
TRBV19	TRBJ1-2	.	TRBD1	CASSTSTGQGYTF	TGTGCCAGTAGTACCTCGACAGGGCAAGGCTACACCTTC
TRBV5-1	TRBJ1-2	.	TRBD1	CASSLERGPDGYTF	TGCGCCAGCAGCTTGGAAAGGGGGCCCGATGGCTACACCTTC
TRBV6-6	TRBJ1-1	once	TRBD1	CASSRGQTNTEAFF	TGTGCCAGCAGTAGGGGACAGACGAACACTGAAGCTTTCTTT
TRBV3-1/TRBV3-2	TRBJ1-1	few	.	CASSQTGMNTEAFF	TGTGCCAGCAGCCAAACAGGGATGAACACTGAAGCTTTCTTT
TRBV3-1/TRBV3-2	TRBJ2-3	.	.	CASSRITGTDTQYF	TGTGCCAGCAGCCGGATAACAGGGACAGATACGCAGTATTTT
TRBV5-6	TRBJ1-2	.	TRBD1	CASSTGGGAGYGYTF	TGTGCCAGCAGTACTGGAGGGGGCGCGGGCTATGGCTACACCTTC
TRBV5-1	TRBJ1-6	few	.	CASKTDSSLSNSPLHF	TGCGCCAGCAAAACCGACTCTTCTCTTTCTAATTCACCCCTCCACTTT
TRBV9	TRBJ1-2	.	TRBD1	CASSRQGATYGYTF	TGTGCCAGCAGCCGACAGGGTGCGACCTATGGCTACACCTTC
TRBV6-5	TRBJ1-4	once	.	CASSYSGTGDEKLFF	TGTGCCAGCAGTTACTCGGGGACGGGGGACGAAAAACTGTTTTTT
TRBV30	TRBJ2-6	.	TRBD1	CAWSVIGGLSGANVLTF	TGTGCCTGGAGTGTCATAGGGGGCTTAAGTGGGGCCAACGTCCTGACTTTC
TRBV6-2/TRBV6-3	TRBJ2-1	.	TRBD1	CASSYGWDRAWNEQFF	TGTGCCAGCAGTTACGGCTGGGACAGGGCGTGGAATGAGCAGTTCTTC
TRBV25-1	TRBJ2-1	.	TRBD2	CASSDGSGGGYNEQFF	TGTGCCAGCAGTGACGGAAGCGGGGGGGGCTACAATGAGCAGTTCTTC
TRBV2	TRBJ2-7	.	TRBD2	CASSVIVAGGPREQYF	TGTGCCAGCAGTGTTATTGTTGCGGGGGGGCCCCGGGAGCAGTACTTC
TRBV6-5	TRBJ2-6	.	.	CATTVLEANVLTF	TGTGCCACCACGGTCCTTGAGGCCAACGTCCTGACTTTC
TRBV18	TRBJ1-2	.	.	CASSPDRGYGYTF	TGTGCCAGCTCCCCTGACCGAGGTTATGGCTACACCTTC
TRBV5-1	TRBJ2-6	.	.	CASSPVVSGANVLTF	TGCGCCAGCAGCCCCGTCGTCTCTGGGGCCAACGTCCTGACTTTC
TRBV25-1	TRBJ2-1	once	.	CASSVRISGPGSYNEQFF	TGTGCCAGCAGTGTTAGAATTAGCGGACCAGGTTCCTACAATGAGCAGTTCTTC
TRBV10-1	TRBJ1-6	.	.	CASRRQENSPLHF	TGCGCCTCGCGGAGGCAGGAAAATTCACCCCTCCACTTT
TRBV4-2	TRBJ2-1	few	.	CASSQDRGNGNEQFF	TGTGCCAGCAGCCAAGACAGGGGTAATGGGAATGAGCAGTTCTTC
TRBV19	TRBJ2-2	.	TRBD1	CASSIIQGAINTGELFF	TGTGCCAGTAGTATAATACAGGGGGCCATTAACACCGGGGAGCTGTTTTTT
TRBV6-5	TRBJ1-1	.	.	CASSYYGGRDTEAFF	TGTGCCAGCAGTTACTACGGGGGGCGGGATACTGAAGCTTTCTTT
TRBV7-2	TRBJ2-1	.	TRBD2	CASSGLAGRNEQFF	TGTGCCAGCAGCGGACTAGCGGGTAGGAATGAGCAGTTCTTC
TRBV6-6	TRBJ2-1	.	.	CASSYDSYNEQFF	TGTGCCAGCAGTTACGACAGCTACAATGAGCAGTTCTTC
TRBV11-3	TRBJ2-7	.	.	CASSLNQGGEQYF	TGTGCCAGCAGCTTGAATCAGGGAGGCGAGCAGTACTTC
TRBV20-1	TRBJ2-7	.	TRBD1	CSASMGQGLYEQYF	TGCAGTGCTAGTATGGGACAGGGATTGTACGAGCAGTACTTC
TRBV5-6	TRBJ1-4	.	.	CASSLDGRGEEKLFF	TGTGCCAGCAGCTTGGATGGCAGGGGAGAAGAAAAACTGTTTTTT
TRBV6-1	TRBJ1-5	.	.	CASSEALQGDNQPQHF	TGTGCCAGCAGTGAAGCACTACAGGGAGATAATCAGCCCCAGCATTTT